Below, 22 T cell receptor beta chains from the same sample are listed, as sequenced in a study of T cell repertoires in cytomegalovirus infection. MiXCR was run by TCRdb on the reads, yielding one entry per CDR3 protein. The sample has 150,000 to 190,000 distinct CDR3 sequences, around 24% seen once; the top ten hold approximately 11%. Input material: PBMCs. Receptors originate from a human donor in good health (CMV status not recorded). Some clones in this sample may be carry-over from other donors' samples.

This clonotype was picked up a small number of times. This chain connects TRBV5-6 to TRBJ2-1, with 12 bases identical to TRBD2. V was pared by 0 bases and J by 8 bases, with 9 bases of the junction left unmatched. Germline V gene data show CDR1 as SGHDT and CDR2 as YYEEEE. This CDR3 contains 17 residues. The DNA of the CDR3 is TGTGCCAGCAGCTTGGGTTCTAGCGGGAGGGCCATGGATGAGCAGTTCTTC. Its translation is CASSLGSSGRAMDEQFF.

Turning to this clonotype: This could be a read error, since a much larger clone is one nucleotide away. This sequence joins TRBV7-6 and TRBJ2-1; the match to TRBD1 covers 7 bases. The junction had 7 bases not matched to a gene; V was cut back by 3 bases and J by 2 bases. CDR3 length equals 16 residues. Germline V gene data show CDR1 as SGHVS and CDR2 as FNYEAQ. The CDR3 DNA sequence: TGTGCCAGCAGCTTCGAGCCAGGGGGAACCTACAATGAGCAGTTCTTC. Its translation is CASSFEPGGTYNEQFF.

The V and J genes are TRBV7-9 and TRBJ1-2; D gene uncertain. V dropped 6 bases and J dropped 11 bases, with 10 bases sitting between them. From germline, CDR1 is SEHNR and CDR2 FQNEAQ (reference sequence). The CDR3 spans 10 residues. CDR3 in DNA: TGTGCCAGCAGTTCTATTGGGTACACCTTC. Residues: CASSSIGYTF.

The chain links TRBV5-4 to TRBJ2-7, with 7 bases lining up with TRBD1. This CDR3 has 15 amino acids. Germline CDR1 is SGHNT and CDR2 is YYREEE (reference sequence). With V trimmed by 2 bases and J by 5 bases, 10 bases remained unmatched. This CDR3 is CASSLQGQMGNEQYF. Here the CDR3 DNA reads TGTGCCAGCAGCTTACAGGGACAGATGGGGAACGAGCAGTACTTC. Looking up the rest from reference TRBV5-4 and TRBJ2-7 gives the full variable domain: ETGVTQSPTHLIKTRGQQVTLRCSSQSGHNTVSWYQQALGQGPQFIFQYYREEENGRGNFPPRFSGLQFPNYSSELNVNALELDDSALYLCASSLQGQMGNEQYFGPGTRLTVT.

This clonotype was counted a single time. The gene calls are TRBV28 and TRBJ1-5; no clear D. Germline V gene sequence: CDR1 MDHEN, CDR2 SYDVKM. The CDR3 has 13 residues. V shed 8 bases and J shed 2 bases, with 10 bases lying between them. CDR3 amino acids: CASAGVGNQPQHF. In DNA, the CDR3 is TGTGCCAGCGCCGGGGTCGGCAATCAGCCCCAGCATTTT.

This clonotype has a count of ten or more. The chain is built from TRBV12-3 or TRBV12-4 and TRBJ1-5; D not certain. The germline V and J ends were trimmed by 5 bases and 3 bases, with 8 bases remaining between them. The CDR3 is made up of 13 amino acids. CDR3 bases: TGTGCCAGCAGTCCAACAGCCAATCAGCCCCAGCATTTT. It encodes CASSPTANQPQHF.

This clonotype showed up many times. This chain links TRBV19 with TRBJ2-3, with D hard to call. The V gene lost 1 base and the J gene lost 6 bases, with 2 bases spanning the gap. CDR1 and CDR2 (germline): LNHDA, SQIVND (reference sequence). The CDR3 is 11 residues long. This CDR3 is CASSIGDTQYF. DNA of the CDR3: TGTGCCAGTAGTATAGGGGATACGCAGTATTTT.

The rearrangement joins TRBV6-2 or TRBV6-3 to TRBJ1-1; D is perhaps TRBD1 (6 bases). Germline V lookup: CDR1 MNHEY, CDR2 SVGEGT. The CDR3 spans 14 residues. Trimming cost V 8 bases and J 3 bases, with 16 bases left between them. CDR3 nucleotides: TGTGCCAGCGGAGAGGGGGGGAGGGACACTGAAGCTTTCTTT. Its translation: CASGEGGRDTEAFF.

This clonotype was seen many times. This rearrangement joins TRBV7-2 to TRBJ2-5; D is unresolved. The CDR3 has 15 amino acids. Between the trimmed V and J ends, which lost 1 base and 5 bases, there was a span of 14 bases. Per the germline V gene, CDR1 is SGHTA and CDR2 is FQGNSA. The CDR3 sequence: CASSLGSTNRETQYF. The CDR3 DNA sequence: TGTGCCAGCAGCTTAGGCTCTACTAATCGGGAGACCCAGTACTTC.

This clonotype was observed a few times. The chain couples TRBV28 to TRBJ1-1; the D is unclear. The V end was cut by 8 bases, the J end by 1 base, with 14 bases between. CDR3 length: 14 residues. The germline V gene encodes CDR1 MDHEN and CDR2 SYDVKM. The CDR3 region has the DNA TGTGCCAGCGCCGTGGGTGCGTCGAACACTGAAGCTTTCTTT. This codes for CASAVGASNTEAFF.

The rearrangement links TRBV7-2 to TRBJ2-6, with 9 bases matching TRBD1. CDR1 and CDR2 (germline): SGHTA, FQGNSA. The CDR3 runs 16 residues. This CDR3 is CSCSWDRASGAGVLTF. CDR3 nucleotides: TGTTCCTGCAGTTGGGACAGGGCTAGTGGGGCCGGGGTGCTGACTTTC.

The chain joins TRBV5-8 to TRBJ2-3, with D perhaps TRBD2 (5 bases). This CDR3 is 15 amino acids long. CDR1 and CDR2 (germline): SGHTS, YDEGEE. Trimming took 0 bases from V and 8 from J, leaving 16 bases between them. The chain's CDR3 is CASSLVPGKAGTQYF. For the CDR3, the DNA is TGTGCCAGCAGCTTGGTTCCGGGAAAGGCAGGTACGCAGTATTTT.

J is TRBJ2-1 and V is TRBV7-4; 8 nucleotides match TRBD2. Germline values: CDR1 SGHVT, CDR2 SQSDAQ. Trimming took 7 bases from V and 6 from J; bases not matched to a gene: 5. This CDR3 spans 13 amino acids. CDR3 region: CASNVAGFNEQFF. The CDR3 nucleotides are TGTGCCAGCAACGTAGCGGGGTTCAATGAGCAGTTCTTC.

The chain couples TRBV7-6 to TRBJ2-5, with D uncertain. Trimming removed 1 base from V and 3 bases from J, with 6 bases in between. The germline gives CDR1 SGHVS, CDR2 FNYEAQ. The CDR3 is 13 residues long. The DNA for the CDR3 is TGTGCCAGCAGCTTAGACATCGAAGAGACCCAGTACTTC. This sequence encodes CASSLDIEETQYF.

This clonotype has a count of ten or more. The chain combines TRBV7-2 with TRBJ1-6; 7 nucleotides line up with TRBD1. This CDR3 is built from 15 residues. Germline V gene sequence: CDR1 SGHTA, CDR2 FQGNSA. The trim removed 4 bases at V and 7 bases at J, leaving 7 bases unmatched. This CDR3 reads CASSSDRTGNSPLHF. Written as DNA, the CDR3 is TGTGCCAGCAGCTCAGACCGGACAGGCAATTCACCCCTCCACTTT. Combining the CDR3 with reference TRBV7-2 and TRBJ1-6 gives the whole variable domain GAGVSQSPSNKVTEKGKDVELRCDPISGHTALYWYRQSLGQGLEFLIYFQGNSAPDKSGLPSDRFSAERTGGSVSTLTIQRTQQEDSAVYLCASSSDRTGNSPLHFGNGTRLTVT.

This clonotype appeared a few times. CDR3 sequence reads: CASSLIERDTQYF. The DNA of the CDR3 is TGTGCCAGCAGCTTAATAGAGCGGGATACGCAGTATTTT. The chain uses TRBV11-3 and TRBJ2-3; D is possibly TRBD2 (5 bases). Germline V gene lookup returns CDR1 SGHNT and CDR2 YENEEA. The CDR3 has 13 residues. V shed 2 bases and J shed 6 bases, with 9 bases lying between them.

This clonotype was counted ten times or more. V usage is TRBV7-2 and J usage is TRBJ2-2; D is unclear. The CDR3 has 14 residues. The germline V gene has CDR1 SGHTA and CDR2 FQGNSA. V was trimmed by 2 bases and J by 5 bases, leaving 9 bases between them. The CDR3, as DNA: TGTGCCAGCAGCTTAAAAGCCAGAACCGGGGAGCTGTTTTTT. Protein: CASSLKARTGELFF.

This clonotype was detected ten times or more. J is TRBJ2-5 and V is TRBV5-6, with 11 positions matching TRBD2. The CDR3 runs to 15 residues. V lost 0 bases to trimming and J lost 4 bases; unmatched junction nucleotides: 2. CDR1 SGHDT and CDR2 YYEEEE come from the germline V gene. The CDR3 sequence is CASSLALAGGETQYF. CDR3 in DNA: TGTGCCAGCAGCTTGGCGCTAGCGGGAGGAGAGACCCAGTACTTC.

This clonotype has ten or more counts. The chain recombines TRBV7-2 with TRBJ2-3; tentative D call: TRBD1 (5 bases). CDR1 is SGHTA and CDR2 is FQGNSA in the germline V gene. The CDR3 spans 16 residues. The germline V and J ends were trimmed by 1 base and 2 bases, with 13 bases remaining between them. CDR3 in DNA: TGTGCCAGCAGCTTAGGATTGGGGCACTCCACAGATACGCAGTATTTT. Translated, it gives CASSLGLGHSTDTQYF.

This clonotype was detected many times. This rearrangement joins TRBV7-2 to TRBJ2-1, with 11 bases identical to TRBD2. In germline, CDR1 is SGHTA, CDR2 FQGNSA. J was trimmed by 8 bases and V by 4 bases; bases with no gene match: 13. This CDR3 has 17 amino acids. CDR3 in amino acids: CASSSDWASGGRDEQFF. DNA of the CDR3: TGTGCCAGCAGCTCCGACTGGGCTAGCGGGGGGAGAGATGAGCAGTTCTTC.

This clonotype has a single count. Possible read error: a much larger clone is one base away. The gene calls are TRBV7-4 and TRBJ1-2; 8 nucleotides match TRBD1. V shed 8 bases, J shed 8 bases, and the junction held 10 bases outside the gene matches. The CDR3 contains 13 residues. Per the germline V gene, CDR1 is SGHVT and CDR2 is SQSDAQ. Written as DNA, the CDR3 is TGTGCCAGCCGCGAAGGACAGGGTGAGGGCTACACCTTC. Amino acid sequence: CASREGQGEGYTF. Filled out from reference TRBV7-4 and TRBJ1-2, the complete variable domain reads GAGVSQSPRYKVAKRGRDVALRCDSISGHVTLYWYRQTLGQGSEVLTYSQSDAQRDKSGRPSGRFSAERPERSVSTLKIQRTEQGDSAVYLCASREGQGEGYTFGSGTRLTVV.

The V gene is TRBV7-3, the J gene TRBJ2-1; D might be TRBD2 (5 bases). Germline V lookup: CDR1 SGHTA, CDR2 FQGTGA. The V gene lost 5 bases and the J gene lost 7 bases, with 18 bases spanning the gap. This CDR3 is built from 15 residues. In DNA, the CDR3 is TGTGCCAGCAGCCCAAGAGCGGCTACGTGGAATGAGCAGTTCTTC. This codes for CASSPRAATWNEQFF.